This T cell receptor beta chain was documented in a study of T cell changes during pregnancy in multiple sclerosis. Repertoires were generated with immunoSEQ multiplex PCR, while TCRdb's copy carries only in-frame clones and drops some. Here the sample spans fewer than 50,000 clones, almost 95% being singletons. Germline V gene lookup returns CDR1 SGHRS and CDR2 YFSETQ. Trimming stripped 3 bases from V and 1 base from J, with 10 bases between. The CDR3 has 14 amino acids. The J gene is TRBJ1-1, the V gene TRBV5-1, with D unresolved. This clonotype was sampled from a female donor with multiple sclerosis, enrolled in a pregnancy study. Sequenced here: CD8+ T cells from peripheral blood mononuclear cells, sampled in the first trimester of pregnancy. CDR3 sequence: CASSSHTRNTEAFF. The CDR3 DNA follows: TGCGCCAGCAGCTCGCACACCAGGAACACTGAAGCTTTCTTT.